The rows below give T cell receptor beta chains drawn from one sample of a study of cytomegalovirus exposure and HLA in healthy donors. The protocol was immunoSEQ multiplex PCR, while the TCRdb copy is restricted to in-frame clones and leaves out a portion. The data hold 150,000 to 200,000 clones, with 70% to 80% observed a single time. Input material: PBMCs. These receptors were taken from a man aged 18 to 29 in good health and CMV-seropositive. The CDR3 runs from the conserved cysteine through the conserved F or W. A D gene is named only where the DNA matches it firmly. The size of a clone is reported for some rows only, either as once, few or many, or as a class for expanded clones.

d_call j_call v_call clone_size cdr3_nt cdr3_aa
. TRBJ2-7 TRBV4-2 . TGTGCCAGCAGCCAAGCGGAGGCAACATCACTCGGTACCTACGAGCAGTACTTC CASSQAEATSLGTYEQYF
. TRBJ1-2 TRBV21-1 few TGTGCCCAGCAAAGGACACGGACGGACTATGGCTACACCTTC CAQQRTRTDYGYTF
. TRBJ1-1 TRBV2 . TGTGCCAGCAGTGATTCCCCTAATTCAATGAACACTGAAGCTTTCTTT CASSDSPNSMNTEAFF
TRBD2 TRBJ2-3 TRBV28 . TGTGCCAGCGGAAGGCCGGGACTAGCGGACACAGATACGCAGTATTTT CASGRPGLADTDTQYF
. TRBJ1-5 TRBV2 . TGTGCCAGCAGTGGAGGAGGGGTTCAGCCCCAGCATTTT CASSGGGVQPQHF
TRBD1 TRBJ1-1 TRBV29-1 . TGCAGCGTCGCAATTGGGGACAGGGAGGCTGAAGCTTTCTTT CSVAIGDREAEAFF
TRBD2 TRBJ2-1 TRBV7-6 . TGTGCCAGCAGCTTGAGCGGGGTACGGGAGGGTGAGCAGTTCTTC CASSLSGVREGEQFF
TRBD1 TRBJ2-7 TRBV5-1 few TGCGCCAGCAGCGTGGGTACAGGGGCCTACGAGCAGTACTTC CASSVGTGAYEQYF
. TRBJ1-1 TRBV6-5 . TGTGCCAGCAGTTACTACCCCAGGAAGGGGTACACTGAAGCTTTCTTT CASSYYPRKGYTEAFF
TRBD1 TRBJ2-3 TRBV5-6 . TGTGCCAGCAGCTTGGGTCCGCCGGGACAGGGGCCAGATACGCAGTATTTT CASSLGPPGQGPDTQYF
TRBD1 TRBJ1-2 TRBV6-6 . TGTGCCAGCAAACGACAGGGGTCCGGGGATGGCTACACCTTC CASKRQGSGDGYTF
TRBD2 TRBJ2-1 TRBV29-1 once TGCAGCGAGGGGACTAGCGGGGGCTACAATGAGCAGTTCTTC CSEGTSGGYNEQFF
. TRBJ2-1 TRBV2 . TGTGCCAGCAGCCTAGGAGTCCGGAACAATGAGCAGTTCTTC CASSLGVRNNEQFF
TRBD1 TRBJ1-2 TRBV6-1 . TGTGCCAGCAGAAGGACAGGAGATCACTATGGCTACACCTTC CASRRTGDHYGYTF
. TRBJ1-1 TRBV27 few TGTGCCAGCAGTTTACTAGGTCTGGGCACTGAAGCTTTCTTT CASSLLGLGTEAFF
. TRBJ2-1 TRBV30 . TGTGCCTGGAGTGTACGCGACAATGAGCAGTTCTTC CAWSVRDNEQFF
TRBD2 TRBJ2-3 TRBV5-1 . TGCGCCAGCAGCTTCGGACTAGCGGACACAGATACGCAGTATTTT CASSFGLADTDTQYF
. TRBJ1-4 TRBV19 . TGTGCCAGTAGCGAGGGCTCGCTTAATGAAAAACTGTTTTTT CASSEGSLNEKLFF
. TRBJ2-1 TRBV27 . TGTGCCAGCAGTTTGGCGGAATTCTACAATGAGCAGTTCTTC CASSLAEFYNEQFF
. TRBJ2-2 TRBV11-2 . TGTGCCAGCAGCTTAGTTAAGGGGATGGGAGGGGAGCTGTTTTTT CASSLVKGMGGELFF
TRBD2 TRBJ2-7 TRBV6-1 few TGTGCCAGCAGTGAGTCGGGAGGGGCCTACGAGCAGTACTTC CASSESGGAYEQYF
TRBD2 TRBJ2-7 TRBV5-6 . TGTGCCAGCAGCCGGGGGGGACTAGCGGGAAGGGTCCGGTACTTC CASSRGGLAGRVRYF
TRBD2 TRBJ2-7 TRBV7-9 . TGTGCCAGCGGCAGTAGCGGGGATCCCTACGAGCAGTACTTC CASGSSGDPYEQYF
TRBD1 TRBJ2-3 TRBV27 . TGTGCCAGCAGCATTATCAGAGGGGGCTCGGGCACAGATACGCAGTATTTT CASSIIRGGSGTDTQYF
. TRBJ1-2 TRBV7-6 few TGTGCCAGCAGCCCCTTTAAGACGGAGGAGAACTATGGCTACACCTTC CASSPFKTEENYGYTF
TRBD2 TRBJ2-1 TRBV30 . TGTGCCTGGAGTGGCCCCAGCGGGGCCGGCAATGAGCAGTTCTTC CAWSGPSGAGNEQFF
TRBD1 TRBJ1-1 TRBV14 . TGTGCCAGCAGCCAGGACAGGGGGCGAACTGAAGCTTTCTTT CASSQDRGRTEAFF
. TRBJ2-2 TRBV7-8 . TGTGCCAGCAGCTTAGGAGGAGGGTACACCGGGGAGCTGTTTTTT CASSLGGGYTGELFF
. TRBJ1-2 TRBV29-1 . TGCAGCGTTGTTCCCCCGAGCAACTATGGCTACACCTTC CSVVPPSNYGYTF
. TRBJ2-1 TRBV11-2 once TGTGCCAGCAGCCCTAGGGGGATCTCCTACAATGAGCAGTTCTTC CASSPRGISYNEQFF